The entry below gives a single T cell receptor (beta chain) sequence along with its context. The antigen remains undetermined. Patients had blood sampled at baseline and again on cycle 4 day 1 and cycle 7 day 1. The record originates from a study of OX40 agonist ivuxolimab in advanced cancers. At the level of the study: Males comprised 82.7% of the group, whose mean age was around 62 years (range roughly 20 to 85).

Study-level findings and limits: CD4+ T cells averaged fewer expanded clones than CD8+ T cells.

The protocol was immunoSEQ multiplex PCR, while the TCRdb copy is restricted to in-frame clones and leaves out a portion. Of about 76,000 clones listed, approximately 85% were seen once; the top ten hold approximately 0.61%. Germline CDR1 reads SNHLY; CDR2 reads FYNNEI. The J segment lost 6 bases and the V segment lost 4 bases, leaving 8 bases of the junction unmatched. The CDR3 has 16 residues. Sequencing used CD4+ or CD8+ T cells sorted from blood, obtained in a trial of the OX40 agonist ivuxolimab. The receptor was isolated from an adult with an advanced solid tumor such as melanoma, head and neck, liver or kidney cancer. This rearrangement joins TRBV2 to TRBJ2-2; 10 bases align to TRBD2. Here the CDR3 reads CASSVGAGGPSGELFF. The CDR3 DNA follows: TGTGCCAGCAGTGTAGGAGCGGGGGGGCCTTCCGGGGAGCTGTTTTTT.